This TCR beta chain stems from a study of blood T cell repertoires in COVID-19 (dated by TCRdb to 2019 to 2021). With regard to the full study: Samples from collaborators originated in the United States, Italy and Spain and spanned both the acute and convalescent phases of COVID-19. Samples came from the ongoing ImmuneRACE study (first 160 participants) plus 1,254 subjects from 6 global collaborators. Nearly every sample came with metadata listing a de-identified subject ID, COVID-19 status, age in years and sex. Where available, HLA class I and class II types were obtained from metadata supplied by the sample provider rather than from assay-based typing. The dataset comprised deeply sampled blood TCRbeta repertoires from subjects exposed to, actively infected with, or recovered from COVID-19. The repertoires were released in a freely available public database intended as a resource for research on the immune response to SARS-CoV-2. The prospective study material was composed of cDNA or gDNA derived from T cells, B-cell-depleted T cells, or PBMCs.

Measured from the cysteine to the phenylalanine, the CDR3 is 15 residues long. The read is trimmed to its CDR3 DNA, 45 bases read in frame from base 1. CDR1 and CDR2, per the germline V gene, are SGHTS and YDEGEE. In the prospective study, participants were roughly 18 to 100 years old, resided in 24 geographic areas of the United States, and were enrolled through a virtual design. In the prospective study, cohorts were assigned on the basis of participant-reported clinical history obtained from a screening survey and a study questionnaire. Each participant in the prospective study had whole blood, serum and a nasopharyngeal or oropharyngeal swab collected by mobile phlebotomists. Participants in the prospective study had the option to provide additional blood draws and questionnaires over an approximately 2-month period. Before DNA extraction, blood samples from the prospective study were shipped at room temperature or frozen.

About this clone itself: Its antigen target is currently unknown. An end of the junction does not agree with germline; a read error may underlie this.

The immunoSEQ Assay, a bias-controlled multiplex PCR, was used to amplify TCRbeta CDR3 regions from genomic DNA. The paper's processing steps were these. The number of nucleated cells in each sample was estimated by amplification of reference gene primers within the assay. Sequence reads were collapsed and filtered to measure the absolute abundance of every unique TCRbeta CDR3 rearrangement. For each sample, productive Simpson clonality was calculated as the square root of Simpson's diversity index across productive rearrangements. In TCRdb, the immuneACCESS table is reduced to in-frame sequences with V and J assigned. These tables do not hold every clone; where another copy was compared, an unresolved V gene accounts for under half, and the others remain unexplained. V and J calls plus clone size are reproduced from that table; the DNA served to infer D and trimming. The sample table contains 150,000 to 200,000 clones; only one count was recorded for around three quarters of them. Less than 20% of the sample lies in the top ten.

General study outcomes and caveats: The amount of clinical and demographic metadata varied by source and participant and was provided uncurated.

The receptor comes from a woman between 45 and 65 years old with acute COVID-19. The material sequenced was PBMCs or T cells enriched from blood (not recorded which). The chain joins TRBV5-8 to TRBJ2-3; TRBD2 might be the D gene, on 5 matching bases. This receptor has the CDR3 CASSLWAGSTYTQYF. The nucleotide sequence reads TGTGCCAGCAGCTTATGGGCGGGTAGCACATATACGCAGTATTTT. Full variable domain (CDR3 extended with the reference TRBV5-8 and TRBJ2-3 proteins): EAGVTQSPTHLIKTRGQQATLRCSPISGHTSVYWYQQALGLGLQFLLWYDEGEERNRGNFPPRFSGRQFPNYSSELNVNALELEDSALYLCASSLWAGSTYTQYFGPGTRLTVL.